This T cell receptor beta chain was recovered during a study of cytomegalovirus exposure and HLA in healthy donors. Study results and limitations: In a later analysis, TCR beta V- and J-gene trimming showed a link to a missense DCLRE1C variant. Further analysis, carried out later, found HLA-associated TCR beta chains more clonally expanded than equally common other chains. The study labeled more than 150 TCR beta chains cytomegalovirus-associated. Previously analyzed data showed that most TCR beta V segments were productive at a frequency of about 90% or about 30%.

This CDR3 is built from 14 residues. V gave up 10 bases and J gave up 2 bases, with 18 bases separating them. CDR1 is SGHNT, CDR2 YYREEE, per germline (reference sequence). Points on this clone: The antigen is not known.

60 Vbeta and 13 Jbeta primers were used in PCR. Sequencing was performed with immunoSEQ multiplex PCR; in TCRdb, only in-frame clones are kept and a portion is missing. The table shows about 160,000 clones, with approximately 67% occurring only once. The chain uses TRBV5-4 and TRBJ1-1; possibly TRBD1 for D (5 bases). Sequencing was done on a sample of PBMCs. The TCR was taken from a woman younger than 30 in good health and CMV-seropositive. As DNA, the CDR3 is TGTGCCGCGGGTGGGCAGGGAGGAAACACTGAAGCTTTCTTT. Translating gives CAAGGQGGNTEAFF.